These 13 T cell receptor beta chains share one sample of origin, sequenced in a study of CD8 T cells in ankylosing spondylitis. TCRdb independently ran MiXCR on the 5' RACE reads; one entry per CDR3 protein. The sample includes about 180,000 distinct CDR3 sequences, roughly 10% of them seen just once. Sequencing was carried out using blood, either unsorted or a sorted T cell fraction (not recorded which). Source of these receptors: a female donor with ankylosing spondylitis or in good health (not recorded which).

The rearrangement uses TRBV10-2 and TRBJ2-5, with D perhaps TRBD1 (5 bases). CDR1 and CDR2 (germline): WSHSY, SAAADI. Trimming removed 0 bases at V and 1 base at J, with 12 bases between. This CDR3 is 16 amino acids long. The CDR3 nucleotides are TGCGCCAGCAGTGAGTCGATATCAGGGCTCCAAGAGACCCAGTACTTC. Translated: CASSESISGLQETQYF.

J is TRBJ2-1 and V is TRBV11-2; TRBD2 matches 9 bases. J lost 5 bases, V lost 8 bases, and 7 bases had no gene match. The CDR3 extends over 14 amino acids. Germline V lookup: CDR1 SGHAT, CDR2 FQNNGV. CDR3 in amino acids: CASSQTSGHNEQFF. CDR3 DNA: TGTGCCAGCTCGCAGACTAGCGGCCACAATGAGCAGTTCTTC.

Only a few counts were recorded for this clonotype. V usage is TRBV20-1 and J usage is TRBJ2-1, with 11 nucleotides matching TRBD2. Germline CDR1 DFQATT, CDR2 SNEGSKA (reference sequence). The CDR3 loop spans 15 amino acids. The J segment lost 7 bases and the V segment lost 6 bases, leaving 11 bases of the junction unmatched. The CDR3: CSAHLGTSGLNEQFF. The CDR3 DNA reads TGCAGTGCCCACCTGGGGACTAGCGGACTTAATGAGCAGTTCTTC.

This clonotype was recorded at least ten times. This sequence joins TRBV9 and TRBJ2-1, with 10 positions matching TRBD2. CDR1 and CDR2 (germline): SGDLS, YYNGEE. The CDR3 is made up of 14 amino acids. V trimming: 4 bases; J trimming: 15 bases; junction bases outside the gene matches: 13. The chain's CDR3 is CASSTSGRGGGRFF. DNA of the CDR3: TGTGCCAGCAGCACAAGCGGGAGGGGAGGGGGACGGTTCTTC.

This clonotype was seen more than once but under ten times. The genes are TRBV10-3 and TRBJ2-5; D possibly corresponds to TRBD2 (5 bases). Germline V gives CDR1 ENHRY, CDR2 SYGVKD. The V gene lost 11 bases and the J gene lost 2 bases, with 9 bases spanning the gap. This CDR3 is built from 11 residues. CDR3 nucleotide sequence: TGTGCCGCCGGGGAGCAAGAGACCCAGTACTTC. Translated: CAAGEQETQYF.

This clonotype was found a few times. V usage is TRBV7-6 and J usage is TRBJ1-1; maybe TRBD1 (5 bases). The V end was cut by 0 bases, the J end by 0 bases, with 14 bases between. CDR1 and CDR2 from the germline V gene are SGHVS and FNYEAQ. This CDR3 region has 17 residues. The CDR3 region has the DNA TGTGCCAGCAGCTTAGCCCCCTTCAGGGAGGTGAACACTGAAGCTTTCTTT. This sequence encodes CASSLAPFREVNTEAFF.

This clonotype was picked up many times. The J gene is TRBJ1-6, the V gene TRBV6-1; 9 bases are shared with TRBD1. Trimming cost V 6 bases and J 5 bases; bases outside gene matches: 5. The CDR3 extends over 15 amino acids. Germline V gives CDR1 MNHNS, CDR2 SASEGT. In DNA, the CDR3 is TGTGCCAGCAGAAGCGGGACAGGGAATAATTCACCCCTCCACTTT. Translated, it gives CASRSGTGNNSPLHF.

The chain carries TRBV7-9 and TRBJ2-2, with TRBD2 identical over 8 bases. CDR1 and CDR2 (germline): SEHNR, FQNEAQ (reference sequence). Germline trimming cut 3 bases from V and 5 bases from J; bases unmatched to any gene: 8. The CDR3 consists of 16 residues. The CDR3 nucleotides read TGTGCCAGCAGCTTGGGTCGCGGGAGGAGGACCGGGGAGCTGTTTTTT. It codes for CASSLGRGRRTGELFF.

This clonotype was counted a few times. V gene TRBV4-1 combines with J gene TRBJ1-1; TRBD1 might be the D (6 bases). The germline V gene has CDR1 MGHRA and CDR2 YSYEKL. The V end lost 5 bases, the J end lost 6 bases, and 19 bases lay between the germline ends. The CDR3 covers 15 residues. The CDR3, as DNA: TGCGCCAGCAGCTACGTACAACAGGGCCAGGCTGAAGCTTTCTTT. Amino acids: CASSYVQQGQAEAFF.

This clonotype was counted ten times or more. J is TRBJ2-1 and V is TRBV29-1; a possible D gene is TRBD2 (5 bases). There are 12 residues in the CDR3. V lost 6 bases to trimming and J lost 8 bases, with 14 bases between them. The germline gives CDR1 SQVTM, CDR2 ANQGSEA. This chain's CDR3 is CSVRVVMDEQFF. The CDR3 region has the DNA TGCAGCGTGCGGGTGGTAATGGATGAGCAGTTCTTC.

The chain uses TRBV5-1 and TRBJ1-6; D not resolved. The germline gives CDR1 SGHRS, CDR2 YFSETQ. The CDR3 loop spans 16 amino acids. The V end lost 5 bases, the J end lost 0 bases, and 12 bases lay between the germline ends. CDR3 sequence: CASRLSESSYNSPLHF. The CDR3 DNA reads as TGCGCCAGCAGGCTCTCAGAGAGCTCCTATAATTCACCCCTCCACTTT.

There are a few counts of this clonotype. The gene calls are TRBV24-1 and TRBJ2-1; D is perhaps TRBD2 (5 bases). Germline values: CDR1 KGHDR, CDR2 SFDVKD. The CDR3 is 15 amino acids. V lost 5 bases and J 3 bases, leaving 13 bases between the germline ends. The CDR3 reads CATSAEADYYNEQFF. The DNA of the CDR3 is TGTGCCACCAGTGCAGAAGCGGATTACTACAATGAGCAGTTCTTC.

This clonotype was picked up a small number of times. The chain joins TRBV6-5 to TRBJ2-1, with 7 positions matching TRBD1. The CDR3 sequence is 16 residues long. V trimming: 0 bases; J trimming: 4 bases; junction bases outside the gene matches: 6. Germline CDR1 MNHEY, CDR2 SVGAGI. In DNA, the CDR3 is TGTGCCAGCAGTTACTCGTTGATGGGACAGTACAATGAGCAGTTCTTC. It specifies CASSYSLMGQYNEQFF.